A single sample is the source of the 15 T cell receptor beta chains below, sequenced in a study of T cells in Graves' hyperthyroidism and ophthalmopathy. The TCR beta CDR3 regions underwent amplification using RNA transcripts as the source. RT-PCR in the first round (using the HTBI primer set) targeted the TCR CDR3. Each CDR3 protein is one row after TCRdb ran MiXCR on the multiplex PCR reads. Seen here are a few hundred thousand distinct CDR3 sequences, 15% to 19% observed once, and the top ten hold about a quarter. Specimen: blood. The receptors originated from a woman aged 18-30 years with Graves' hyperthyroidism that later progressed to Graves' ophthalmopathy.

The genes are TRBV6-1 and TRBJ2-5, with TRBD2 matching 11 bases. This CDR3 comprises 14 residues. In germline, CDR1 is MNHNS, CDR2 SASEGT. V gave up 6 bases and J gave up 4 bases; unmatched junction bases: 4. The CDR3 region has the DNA TGTGCCAGCAGCCAACTAGCGGGAGTAGAGACCCAGTACTTC. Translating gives CASSQLAGVETQYF.

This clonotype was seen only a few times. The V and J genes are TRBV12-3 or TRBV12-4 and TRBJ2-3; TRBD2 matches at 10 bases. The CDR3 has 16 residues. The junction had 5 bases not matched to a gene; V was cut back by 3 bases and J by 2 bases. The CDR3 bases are TGTGCCAGCAGTTTGGGTAGCGGGAGGCTCACAGATACGCAGTATTTT. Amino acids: CASSLGSGRLTDTQYF.

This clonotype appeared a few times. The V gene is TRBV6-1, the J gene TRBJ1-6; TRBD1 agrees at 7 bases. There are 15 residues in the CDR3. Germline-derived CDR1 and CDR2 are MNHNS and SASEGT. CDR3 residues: CTTAGTALWDSPLHF. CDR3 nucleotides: TGTACCACCGCTGGGACAGCGCTTTGGGATTCACCCCTCCACTTT.

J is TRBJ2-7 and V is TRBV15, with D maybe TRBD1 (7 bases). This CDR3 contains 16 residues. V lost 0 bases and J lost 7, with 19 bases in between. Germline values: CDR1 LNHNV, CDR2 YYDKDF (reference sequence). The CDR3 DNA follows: TGTGCCACCAGCAGAGATCGGGGGACAGCCTCCGATGAGCAGTACTTC. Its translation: CATSRDRGTASDEQYF.

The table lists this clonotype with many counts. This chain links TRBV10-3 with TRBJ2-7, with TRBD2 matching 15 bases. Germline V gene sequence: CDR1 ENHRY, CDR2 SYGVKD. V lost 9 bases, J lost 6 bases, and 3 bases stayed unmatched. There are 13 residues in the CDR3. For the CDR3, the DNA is TGTGCCATGGGACTAGCGGGAGGCCTCGAGCAGTACTTC. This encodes CAMGLAGGLEQYF.

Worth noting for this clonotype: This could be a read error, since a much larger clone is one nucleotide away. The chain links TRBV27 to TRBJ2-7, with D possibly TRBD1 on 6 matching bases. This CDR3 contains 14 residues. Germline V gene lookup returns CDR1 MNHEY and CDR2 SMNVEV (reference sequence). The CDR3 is CASSFSGTTYKQYF. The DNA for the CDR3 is TGTGCCAGCAGTTTCTCCGGGACAACCTACAAGCAGTACTTC.

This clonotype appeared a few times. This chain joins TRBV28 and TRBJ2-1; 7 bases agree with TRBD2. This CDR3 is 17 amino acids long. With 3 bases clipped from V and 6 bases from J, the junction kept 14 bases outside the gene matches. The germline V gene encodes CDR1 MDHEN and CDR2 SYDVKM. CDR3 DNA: TGTGCCAGCAGTTTTTCTACCCGCCAGGGACTACTCAATGAGCAGTTCTTC. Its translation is CASSFSTRQGLLNEQFF. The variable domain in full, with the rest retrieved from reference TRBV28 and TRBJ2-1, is DVKVTQSSRYLVKRTGEKVFLECVQDMDHENMFWYRQDPGLGLRLIYFSYDVKMKEKGDIPEGYSVSREKKERFSLILESASTNQTSMYLCASSFSTRQGLLNEQFFGPGTRLTVL.

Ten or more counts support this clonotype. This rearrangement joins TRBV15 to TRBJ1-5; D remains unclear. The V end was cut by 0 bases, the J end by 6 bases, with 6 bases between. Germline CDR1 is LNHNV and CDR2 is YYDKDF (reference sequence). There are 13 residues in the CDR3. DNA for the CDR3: TGTGCCACCAGCAGAGATCGAAGTCAGCCCCAGCATTTT. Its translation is CATSRDRSQPQHF.

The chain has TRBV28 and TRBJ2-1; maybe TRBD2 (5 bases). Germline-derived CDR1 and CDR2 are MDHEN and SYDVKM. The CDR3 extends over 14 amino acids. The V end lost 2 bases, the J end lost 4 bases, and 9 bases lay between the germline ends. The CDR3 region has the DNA TGTGCCAGCAGTTTAAACCCGGGATACAATGAGCAGTTCTTC. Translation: CASSLNPGYNEQFF. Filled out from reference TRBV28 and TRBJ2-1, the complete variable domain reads DVKVTQSSRYLVKRTGEKVFLECVQDMDHENMFWYRQDPGLGLRLIYFSYDVKMKEKGDIPEGYSVSREKKERFSLILESASTNQTSMYLCASSLNPGYNEQFFGPGTRLTVL.

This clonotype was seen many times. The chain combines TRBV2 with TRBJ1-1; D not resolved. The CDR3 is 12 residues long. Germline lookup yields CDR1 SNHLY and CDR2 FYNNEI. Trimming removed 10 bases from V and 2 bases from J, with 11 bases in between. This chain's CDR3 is CATLQTNTEAFF. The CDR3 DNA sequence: TGTGCCACACTACAGACTAACACTGAAGCTTTCTTT. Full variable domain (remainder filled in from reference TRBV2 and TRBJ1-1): EPEVTQTPSHQVTQMGQEVILRCVPISNHLYFYWYRQILGQKVEFLVSFYNNEISEKSEIFDDQFSVERPDGSNFTLKIRSTKLEDSAMYFCATLQTNTEAFFGQGTRLTVV.

CDR3 in amino acids: CASSLAGLGSSTDTQYF. CDR3 coding DNA: TGTGCCAGCAGCTTAGCCGGACTAGGATCTTCCACAGATACGCAGTATTTT. J is TRBJ2-3 and V is TRBV7-2; the match to TRBD2 covers 7 bases. CDR1 and CDR2 from the germline V gene are SGHTA and FQGNSA. This CDR3 contains 17 residues. J lost 2 bases, V lost 0 bases, and 8 bases had no gene match.

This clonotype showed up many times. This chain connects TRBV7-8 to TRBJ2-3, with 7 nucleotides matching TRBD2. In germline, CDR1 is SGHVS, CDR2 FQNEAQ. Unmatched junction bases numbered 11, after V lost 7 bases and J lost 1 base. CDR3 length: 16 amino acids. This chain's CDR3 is CASTFIRGEGTDTQYF. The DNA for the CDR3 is TGTGCCAGCACCTTTATTCGGGGGGAGGGCACAGATACGCAGTATTTT.

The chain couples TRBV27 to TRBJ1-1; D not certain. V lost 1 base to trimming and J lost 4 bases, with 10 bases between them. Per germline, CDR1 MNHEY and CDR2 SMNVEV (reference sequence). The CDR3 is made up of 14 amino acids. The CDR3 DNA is TGTGCCAGCAGTTTATTTCCGGAGGGCACTGAAGCTTTCTTT. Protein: CASSLFPEGTEAFF.

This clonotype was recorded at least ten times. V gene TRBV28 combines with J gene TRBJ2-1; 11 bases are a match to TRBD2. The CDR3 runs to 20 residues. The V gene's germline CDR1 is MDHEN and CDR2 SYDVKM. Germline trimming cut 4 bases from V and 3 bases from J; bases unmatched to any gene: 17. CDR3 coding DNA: TGTGCCAGCAGTTACGGGTGGTCCCCCACGGGACTAGCGGTCTACAATGAGCAGTTCTTC. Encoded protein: CASSYGWSPTGLAVYNEQFF.

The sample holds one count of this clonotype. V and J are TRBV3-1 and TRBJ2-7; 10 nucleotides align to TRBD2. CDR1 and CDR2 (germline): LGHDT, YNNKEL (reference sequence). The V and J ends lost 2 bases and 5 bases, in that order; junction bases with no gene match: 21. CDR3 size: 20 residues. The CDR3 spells CASSQRTPAGASGSIHEQYF. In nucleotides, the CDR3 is TGTGCCAGCAGCCAAAGAACACCGGCCGGGGCTAGCGGGAGCATACACGAGCAGTACTTC.